This TCR beta chain stems from a study of T cells in Graves' hyperthyroidism and ophthalmopathy. On the study more broadly: Prior to any treatment, at the point of initial diagnosis, peripheral blood was collected. Study results and caveats: Peripheral blood also featured most of the thyroid clonotypes expanded above 0.001.

Remarks on this clonotype: Its cognate antigen is unknown. A single base separates this from a much larger clone, so it may be a read error.

Diagnostic decisions used clinical symptoms, serum thyroxine and TRAb, thyroid ultrasound and orbital computed tomography. TCR beta CDR3 regions were amplified from RNA. First-round RT-PCR of the TCR CDR3 relied on the HTBI primer set. TCRdb redid the calling of the multiplex PCR reads with MiXCR, one entry per CDR3 protein. The data contain a few hundred thousand distinct CDR3 sequences, roughly 15% of them singletons. This CDR3 has 16 amino acids. The J gene is TRBJ2-5, the V gene TRBV12-3 or TRBV12-4, with 11 bases fitting TRBD1. This sequence originates from a young woman with Graves' ophthalmopathy. The sample comprised blood. The CDR3 DNA follows: TGTGCCAGCAGTTTACCCGGGACAGGGGGTTTAGGGACCCGGTACTTC. Protein sequence: CASSLPGTGGLGTRYF.